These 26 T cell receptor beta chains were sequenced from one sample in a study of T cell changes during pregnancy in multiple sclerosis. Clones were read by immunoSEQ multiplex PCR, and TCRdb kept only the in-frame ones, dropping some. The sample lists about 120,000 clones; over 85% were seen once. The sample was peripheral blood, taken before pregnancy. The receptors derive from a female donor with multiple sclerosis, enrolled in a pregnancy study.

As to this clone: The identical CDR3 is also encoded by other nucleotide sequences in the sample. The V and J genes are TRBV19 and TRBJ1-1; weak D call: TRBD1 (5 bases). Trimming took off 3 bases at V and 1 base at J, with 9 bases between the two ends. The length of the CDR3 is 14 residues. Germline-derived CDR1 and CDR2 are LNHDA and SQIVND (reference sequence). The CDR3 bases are TGTGCCAGTAGTATGGGACTGGGGAACACTGAAGCTTTCTTT. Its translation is CASSMGLGNTEAFF.

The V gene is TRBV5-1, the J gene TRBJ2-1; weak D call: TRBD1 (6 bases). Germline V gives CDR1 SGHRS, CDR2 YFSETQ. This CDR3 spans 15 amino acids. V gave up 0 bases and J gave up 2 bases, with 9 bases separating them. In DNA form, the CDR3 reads TGCGCCAGCAGCTTGGGGCAGGGGCCCTACAATGAGCAGTTCTTC. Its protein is CASSLGQGPYNEQFF.

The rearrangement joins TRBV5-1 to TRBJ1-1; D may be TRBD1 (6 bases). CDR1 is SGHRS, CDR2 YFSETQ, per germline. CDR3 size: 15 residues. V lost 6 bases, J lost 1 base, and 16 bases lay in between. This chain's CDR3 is CASKKAWTANTEAFF. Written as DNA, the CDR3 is TGCGCCAGCAAAAAAGCATGGACAGCGAACACTGAAGCTTTCTTT.

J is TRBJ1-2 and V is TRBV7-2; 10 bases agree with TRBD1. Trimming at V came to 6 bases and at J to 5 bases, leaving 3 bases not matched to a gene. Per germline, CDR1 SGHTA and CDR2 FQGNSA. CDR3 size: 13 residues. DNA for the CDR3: TGTGCCAGCAGTTGGGACAGGGGTTATGGCTACACCTTC. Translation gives CASSWDRGYGYTF.

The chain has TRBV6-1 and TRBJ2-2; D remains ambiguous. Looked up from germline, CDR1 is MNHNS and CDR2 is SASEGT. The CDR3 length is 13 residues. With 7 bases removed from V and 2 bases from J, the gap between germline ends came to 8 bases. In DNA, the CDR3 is TGTGCCAGCATTGGCCGAAACACCGGGGAGCTGTTTTTT. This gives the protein CASIGRNTGELFF.

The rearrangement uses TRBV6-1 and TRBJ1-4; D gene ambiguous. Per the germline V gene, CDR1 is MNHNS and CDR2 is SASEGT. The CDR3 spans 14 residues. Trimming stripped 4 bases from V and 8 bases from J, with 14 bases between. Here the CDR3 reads CASSVTAPGEKLFF. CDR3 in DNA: TGTGCCAGCAGTGTTACGGCGCCGGGAGAAAAACTGTTTTTT.

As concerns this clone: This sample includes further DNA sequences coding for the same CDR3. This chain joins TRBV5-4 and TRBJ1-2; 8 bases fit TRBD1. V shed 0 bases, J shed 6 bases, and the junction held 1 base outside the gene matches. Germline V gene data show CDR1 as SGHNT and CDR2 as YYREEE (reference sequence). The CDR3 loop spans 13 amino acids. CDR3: CASSLAGGDGYTF. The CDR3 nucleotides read TGTGCCAGCAGCTTGGCAGGGGGCGATGGCTACACCTTC.

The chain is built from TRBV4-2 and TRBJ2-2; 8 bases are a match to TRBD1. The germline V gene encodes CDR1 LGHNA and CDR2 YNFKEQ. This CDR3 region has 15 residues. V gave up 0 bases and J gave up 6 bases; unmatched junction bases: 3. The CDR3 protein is CASSQELRGPGELFF. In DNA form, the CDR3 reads TGTGCCAGCAGCCAAGAGCTCAGGGGGCCCGGGGAGCTGTTTTTT.

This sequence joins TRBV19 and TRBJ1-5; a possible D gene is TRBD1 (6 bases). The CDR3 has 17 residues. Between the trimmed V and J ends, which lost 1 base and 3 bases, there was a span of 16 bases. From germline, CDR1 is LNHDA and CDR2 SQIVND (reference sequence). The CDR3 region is CASSIGYHRQANQPQHF. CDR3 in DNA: TGTGCCAGTAGTATAGGTTACCATCGACAGGCCAATCAGCCCCAGCATTTT.

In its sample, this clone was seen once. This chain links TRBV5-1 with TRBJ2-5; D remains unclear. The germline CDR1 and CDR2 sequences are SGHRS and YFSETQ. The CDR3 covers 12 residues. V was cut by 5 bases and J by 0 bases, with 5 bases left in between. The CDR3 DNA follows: TGCGCCAGCAGGGCCAACCAAGAGACCCAGTACTTC. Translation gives CASRANQETQYF.

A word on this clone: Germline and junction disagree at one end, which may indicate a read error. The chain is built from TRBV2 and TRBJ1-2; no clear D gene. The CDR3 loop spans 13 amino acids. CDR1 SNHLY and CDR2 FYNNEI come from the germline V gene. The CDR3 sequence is CASSGGSFVGHTF. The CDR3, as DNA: TGTGCCAGCAGCGGAGGCAGCTTTGTTGGCCACACCTTC.

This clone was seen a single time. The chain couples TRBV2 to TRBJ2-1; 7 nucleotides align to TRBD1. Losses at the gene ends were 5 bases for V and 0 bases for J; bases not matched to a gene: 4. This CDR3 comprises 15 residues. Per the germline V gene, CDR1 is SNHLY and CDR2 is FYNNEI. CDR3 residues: CASSSDRVSYNEQFF. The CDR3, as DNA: TGTGCCAGCAGTTCTGACAGGGTCTCCTACAATGAGCAGTTCTTC.

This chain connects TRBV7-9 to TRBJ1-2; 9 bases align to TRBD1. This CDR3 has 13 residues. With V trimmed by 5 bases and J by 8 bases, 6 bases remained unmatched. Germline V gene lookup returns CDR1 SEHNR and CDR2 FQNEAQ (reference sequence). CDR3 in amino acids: CASSVGQGKGYTF. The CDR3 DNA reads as TGTGCCAGCAGCGTTGGACAGGGGAAGGGCTACACCTTC.

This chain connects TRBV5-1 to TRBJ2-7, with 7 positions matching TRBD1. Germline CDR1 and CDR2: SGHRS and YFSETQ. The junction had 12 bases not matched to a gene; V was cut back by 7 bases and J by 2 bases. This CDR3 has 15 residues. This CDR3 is CASAPREGAPYEQYF. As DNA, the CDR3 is TGCGCCAGCGCTCCCCGAGAGGGGGCTCCCTACGAGCAGTACTTC.

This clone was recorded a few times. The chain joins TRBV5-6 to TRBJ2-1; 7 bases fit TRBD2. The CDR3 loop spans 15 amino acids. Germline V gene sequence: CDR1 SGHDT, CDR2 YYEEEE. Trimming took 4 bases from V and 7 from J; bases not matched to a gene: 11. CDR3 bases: TGTGCCAGCAGCGGTGGGGGGGATCTCGGGAATGAGCAGTTCTTC. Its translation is CASSGGGDLGNEQFF.

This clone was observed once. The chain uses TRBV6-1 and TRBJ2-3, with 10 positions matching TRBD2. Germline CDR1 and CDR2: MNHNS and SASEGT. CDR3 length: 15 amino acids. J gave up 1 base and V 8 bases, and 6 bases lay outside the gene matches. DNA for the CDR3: TGTGCCAGCCGGACTAGCGGAGGGGGCACAGATACGCAGTATTTT. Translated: CASRTSGGGTDTQYF.

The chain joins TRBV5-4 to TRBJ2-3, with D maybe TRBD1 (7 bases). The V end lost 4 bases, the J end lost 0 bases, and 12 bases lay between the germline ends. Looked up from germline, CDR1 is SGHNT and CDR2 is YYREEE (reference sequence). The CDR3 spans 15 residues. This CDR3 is CASSVPGGSTDTQYF. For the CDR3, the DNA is TGTGCCAGCAGCGTACCAGGGGGGAGCACAGATACGCAGTATTTT. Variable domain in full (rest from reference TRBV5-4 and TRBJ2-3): ETGVTQSPTHLIKTRGQQVTLRCSSQSGHNTVSWYQQALGQGPQFIFQYYREEENGRGNFPPRFSGLQFPNYSSELNVNALELDDSALYLCASSVPGGSTDTQYFGPGTRLTVL.

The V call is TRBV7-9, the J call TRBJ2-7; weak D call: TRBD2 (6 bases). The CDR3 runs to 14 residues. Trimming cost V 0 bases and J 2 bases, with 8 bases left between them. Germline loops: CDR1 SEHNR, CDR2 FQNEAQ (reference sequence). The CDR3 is CASSLAGGPYEQYF. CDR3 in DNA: TGTGCCAGCAGCTTAGCGGGGGGACCCTACGAGCAGTACTTC.

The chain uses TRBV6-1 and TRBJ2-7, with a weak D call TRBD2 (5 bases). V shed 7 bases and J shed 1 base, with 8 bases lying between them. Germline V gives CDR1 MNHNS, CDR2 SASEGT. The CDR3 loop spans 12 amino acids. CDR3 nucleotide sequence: TGTGCCAGCATCCGGGGATCCTACGAGCAGTACTTC. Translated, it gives CASIRGSYEQYF.

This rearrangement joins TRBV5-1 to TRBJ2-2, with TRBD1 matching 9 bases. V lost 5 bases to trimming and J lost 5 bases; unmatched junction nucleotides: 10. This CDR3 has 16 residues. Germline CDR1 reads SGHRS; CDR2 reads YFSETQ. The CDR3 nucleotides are TGCGCCAGCAGAAATCCGGGACAGGGTCTTACCGGGGAGCTGTTTTTT. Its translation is CASRNPGQGLTGELFF.

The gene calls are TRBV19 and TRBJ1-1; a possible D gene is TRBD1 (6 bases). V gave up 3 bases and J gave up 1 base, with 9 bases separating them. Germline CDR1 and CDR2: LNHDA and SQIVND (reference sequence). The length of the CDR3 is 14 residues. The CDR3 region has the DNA TGTGCCAGTAGTATGGGGGCTGAGAACACTGAAGCTTTCTTT. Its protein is CASSMGAENTEAFF.

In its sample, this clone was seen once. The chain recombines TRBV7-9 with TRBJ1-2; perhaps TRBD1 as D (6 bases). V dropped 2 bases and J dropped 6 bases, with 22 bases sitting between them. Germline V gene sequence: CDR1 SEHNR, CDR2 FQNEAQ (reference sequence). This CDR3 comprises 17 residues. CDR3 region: CASSLSFPTGSGDGYTF. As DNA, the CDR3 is TGTGCCAGCAGCTTAAGCTTCCCAACAGGGTCGGGTGATGGCTACACCTTC.

CDR3 coding DNA: TGTGCCAGCAGCCAGATACGGACAGTGAACACTGAAGCTTTCTTT. This sequence encodes CASSQIRTVNTEAFF. The chain combines TRBV5-5 with TRBJ1-1, with D perhaps TRBD1 (6 bases). V lost 4 bases, J lost 0 bases, and 13 bases lay in between. CDR3 size: 15 residues. Per the germline V gene, CDR1 is SGHKS and CDR2 is YYEKEE (reference sequence).

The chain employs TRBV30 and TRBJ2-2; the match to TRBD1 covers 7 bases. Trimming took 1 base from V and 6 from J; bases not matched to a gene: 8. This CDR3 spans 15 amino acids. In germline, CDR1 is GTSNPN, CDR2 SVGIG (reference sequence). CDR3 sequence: CAWSATGDFAGELFF. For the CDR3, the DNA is TGTGCCTGGAGTGCCACAGGGGATTTTGCCGGGGAGCTGTTTTTT.

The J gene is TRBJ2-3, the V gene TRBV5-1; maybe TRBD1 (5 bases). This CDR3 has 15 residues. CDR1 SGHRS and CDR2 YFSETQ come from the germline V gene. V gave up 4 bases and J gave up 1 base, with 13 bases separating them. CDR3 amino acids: CASSLQGVGTDTQYF. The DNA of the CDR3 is TGCGCCAGCAGCCTCCAGGGCGTAGGCACAGATACGCAGTATTTT.

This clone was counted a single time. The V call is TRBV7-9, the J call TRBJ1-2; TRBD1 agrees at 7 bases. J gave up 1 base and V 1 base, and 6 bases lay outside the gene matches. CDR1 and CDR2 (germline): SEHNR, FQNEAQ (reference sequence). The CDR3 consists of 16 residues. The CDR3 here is CASSLGRDRFNYGYTF. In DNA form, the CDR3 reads TGTGCCAGCAGCTTAGGACGGGACAGATTTAACTATGGCTACACCTTC.